The clone carrying this T cell receptor (beta chain) showed up just a few times. The CDR3 has 12 amino acids. Clones were sequenced by immunoSEQ multiplex PCR, and TCRdb holds only the in-frame ones, with some missing. The sample lists roughly 260,000 clones, around 90% occurring once. Participant ages covered roughly 18 to 89 years across about two dozen US areas. These data originate in a study of blood T cell repertoires in COVID-19. This chain connects TRBV21-1 to TRBJ1-1. TRBV21-1 is described as a pseudogene. This TCR was recovered from a human donor in a cohort exposed to, infected with or recovered from COVID-19 (not recorded which). The donor label of this sample is uncertain. Sequences were obtained from PBMCs or T cells enriched from blood (not recorded which). The CDR3 spells CASSALGTEAFF. The CDR3 nucleotides are TGTGCCAGCAGCGCCCTAGGAACTGAAGCTTTCTTT.